The TCR beta chain under discussion was sequenced for a study of blood T cell repertoires in COVID-19. For the study at large: Spain, Italy and the United States supplied samples that represented acute and convalescent COVID-19. Sources were T cells, B-cell-depleted T cells, or PBMCs; the material itself was cDNA or gDNA.

Authors' analysis steps: Reference gene primers were amplified, and this amplification served to estimate nucleated cell counts. The data were produced by immunoSEQ multiplex PCR, yet TCRdb's version contains in-frame clones alone and is incomplete. For V, J and clone size, that table is used; D and trimming come from the DNA. This sample has about 360,000 clones; more than 65% occur once, and the top ten carry 1.1%. V was trimmed by 4 bases and J by 3 bases, leaving 15 bases between them. The CDR3 spans 15 residues. Per germline, CDR1 ENHRY and CDR2 SYGVKD. This rearrangement joins TRBV10-3 to TRBJ1-1; D remains unclear. This receptor was obtained from a human donor with acute or convalescent COVID-19. The donor label of this sample is uncertain. The sequencing sample was made of peripheral blood. The CDR3 DNA sequence: TGTGCCATCAGTGTACGTCTCCGAGCGGACACTGAAGCTTTCTTT. This codes for CAISVRLRADTEAFF.